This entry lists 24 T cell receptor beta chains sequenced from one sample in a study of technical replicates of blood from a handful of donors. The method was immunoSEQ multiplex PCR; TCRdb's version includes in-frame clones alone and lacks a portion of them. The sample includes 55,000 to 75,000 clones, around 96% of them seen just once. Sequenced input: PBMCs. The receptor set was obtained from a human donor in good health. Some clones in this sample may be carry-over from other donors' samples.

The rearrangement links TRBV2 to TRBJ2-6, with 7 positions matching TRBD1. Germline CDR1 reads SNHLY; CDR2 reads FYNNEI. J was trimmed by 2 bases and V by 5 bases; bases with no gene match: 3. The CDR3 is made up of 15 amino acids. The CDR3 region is CASSPGTAGANVLTF. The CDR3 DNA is TGTGCCAGCAGTCCCGGGACAGCTGGGGCCAACGTCCTGACTTTC. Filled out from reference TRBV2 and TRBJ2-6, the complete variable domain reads EPEVTQTPSHQVTQMGQEVILRCVPISNHLYFYWYRQILGQKVEFLVSFYNNEISEKSEIFDDQFSVERPDGSNFTLKIRSTKLEDSAMYFCASSPGTAGANVLTFGAGSRLTVL.

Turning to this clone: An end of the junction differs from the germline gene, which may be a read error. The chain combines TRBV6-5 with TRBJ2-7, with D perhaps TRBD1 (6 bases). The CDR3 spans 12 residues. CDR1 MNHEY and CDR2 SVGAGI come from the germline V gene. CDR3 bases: TGTGTCAGCAATGGCCCAGGGGCCCCGCAGTACTTC. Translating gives CVSNGPGAPQYF.

CDR3 coding DNA: TGTGCCTGGAGTGGCAGGGGTAATTCACCCCTCCACTTT. Translation gives CAWSGRGNSPLHF. This chain connects TRBV30 to TRBJ1-6; tentative D call: TRBD1 (6 bases). The CDR3 spans 13 residues. Between the trimmed V and J ends, which lost 1 base and 6 bases, there was a span of 7 bases. The germline V gene encodes CDR1 GTSNPN and CDR2 SVGIG (reference sequence).

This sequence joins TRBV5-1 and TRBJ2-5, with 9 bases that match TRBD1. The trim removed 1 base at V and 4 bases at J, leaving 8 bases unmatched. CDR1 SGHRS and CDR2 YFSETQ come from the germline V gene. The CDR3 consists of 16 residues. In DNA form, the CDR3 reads TGCGCCAGCAGCTTGCAATCGGGACAGGGAGGAGAGACCCAGTACTTC. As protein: CASSLQSGQGGETQYF.

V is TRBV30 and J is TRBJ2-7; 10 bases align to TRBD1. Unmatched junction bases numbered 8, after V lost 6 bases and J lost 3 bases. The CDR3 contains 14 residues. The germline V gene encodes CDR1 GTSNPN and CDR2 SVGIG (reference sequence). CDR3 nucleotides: TGTGCCTGCCCCAGGACAGGGGGTAGCTACGAGCAGTACTTC. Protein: CACPRTGGSYEQYF. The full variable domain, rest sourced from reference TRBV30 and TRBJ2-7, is SQTIHQWPATLVQPVGSPLSLECTVEGTSNPNLYWYRQAAGRGLQLLFYSVGIGQISSEVPQNLSASRPQDRQFILSSKKLLLSDSGFYLCACPRTGGSYEQYFGPGTRLTVT.

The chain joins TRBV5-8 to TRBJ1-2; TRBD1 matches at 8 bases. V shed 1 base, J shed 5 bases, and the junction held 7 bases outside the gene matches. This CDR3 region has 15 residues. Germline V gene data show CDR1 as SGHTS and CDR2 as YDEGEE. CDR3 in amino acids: CASSLNRDRIYGYTF. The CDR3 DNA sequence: TGTGCCAGCAGCTTGAACCGGGACAGGATTTATGGCTACACCTTC. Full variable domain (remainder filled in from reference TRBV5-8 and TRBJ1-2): EAGVTQSPTHLIKTRGQQATLRCSPISGHTSVYWYQQALGLGLQFLLWYDEGEERNRGNFPPRFSGRQFPNYSSELNVNALELEDSALYLCASSLNRDRIYGYTFGSGTRLTVV.

The CDR3 is CASSHNPGAQVNEQFF. Here the CDR3 DNA reads TGCGCCAGCAGCCATAATCCAGGGGCTCAAGTGAATGAGCAGTTCTTC. The chain combines TRBV4-3 with TRBJ2-1; perhaps TRBD1 as D (6 bases). Germline V lookup: CDR1 LGHNA, CDR2 YSLEER. Trimming took 3 bases from V and 7 from J, leaving 19 bases between them. The CDR3 is made up of 16 amino acids.

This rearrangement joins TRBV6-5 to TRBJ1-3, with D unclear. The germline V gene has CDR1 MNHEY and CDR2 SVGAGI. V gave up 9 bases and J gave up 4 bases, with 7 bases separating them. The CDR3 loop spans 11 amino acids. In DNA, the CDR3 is TGTGCCAGTAGGAGGGGAAACACCATATATTTT. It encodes CASRRGNTIYF.

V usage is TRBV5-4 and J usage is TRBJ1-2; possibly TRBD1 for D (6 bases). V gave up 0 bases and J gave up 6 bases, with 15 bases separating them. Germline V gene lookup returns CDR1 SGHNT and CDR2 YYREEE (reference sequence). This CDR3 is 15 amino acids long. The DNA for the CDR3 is TGTGCCAGCAGCTTGGCCGCGGGGGCGAGGGATGGCTACACCTTC. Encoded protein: CASSLAAGARDGYTF.

CDR3 in amino acids: CASSEAGDYGYTF. The CDR3 nucleotides read TGTGCCAGCAGTGAAGCAGGGGACTATGGCTACACCTTC. The genes are TRBV6-1 and TRBJ1-2; D perhaps matches TRBD1 (5 bases). The CDR3 spans 13 residues. Germline loops: CDR1 MNHNS, CDR2 SASEGT. The V gene lost 0 bases and the J gene lost 3 bases, with 5 bases spanning the gap.

The CDR3: CASCLEWELFF. The CDR3 nucleotides read TGTGCCAGCTGCCTTGAGTGGGAGCTGTTTTTT. The chain joins TRBV2 to TRBJ2-2; D is unresolved. The CDR3 consists of 11 residues. Trimming removed 8 bases from V and 9 bases from J, with 10 bases in between. Germline assignment: CDR1 SNHLY and CDR2 FYNNEI.

CDR3 loop: CASKGQEDTQYF. CDR3 bases: TGTGCCAGCAAGGGACAAGAAGATACGCAGTATTTT. The chain joins TRBV5-5 to TRBJ2-3; weak D call: TRBD1 (6 bases). This CDR3 region has 12 residues. Germline CDR1 reads SGHKS; CDR2 reads YYEKEE (reference sequence). V was trimmed by 6 bases and J by 5 bases, leaving 10 bases between them.

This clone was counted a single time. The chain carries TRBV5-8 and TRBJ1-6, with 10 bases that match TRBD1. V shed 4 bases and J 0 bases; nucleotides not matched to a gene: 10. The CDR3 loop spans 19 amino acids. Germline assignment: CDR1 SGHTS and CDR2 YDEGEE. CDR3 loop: CASSAAGQGTFSYNSPLHF. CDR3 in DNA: TGTGCCAGCAGCGCGGCGGGACAGGGGACCTTCTCCTATAATTCACCCCTCCACTTT.

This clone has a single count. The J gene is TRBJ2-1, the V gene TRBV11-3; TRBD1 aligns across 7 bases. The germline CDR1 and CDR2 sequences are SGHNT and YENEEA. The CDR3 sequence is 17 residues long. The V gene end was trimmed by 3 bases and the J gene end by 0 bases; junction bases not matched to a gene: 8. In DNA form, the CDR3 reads TGTGCCAGCAGCTTCAGGACAGGCCGAAGCTCCTACAATGAGCAGTTCTTC. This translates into CASSFRTGRSSYNEQFF.

DNA of the CDR3: TGTGCCAGTAGGATGCTCGGGACAGCTAACTATGGCTACACCTTC. The encoded protein is CASRMLGTANYGYTF. The chain has TRBV19 and TRBJ1-2; 7 bases align to TRBD1. J gave up 0 bases and V 6 bases, and 7 bases lay outside the gene matches. This CDR3 has 15 amino acids. The germline V gene has CDR1 LNHDA and CDR2 SQIVND (reference sequence).

CDR3 in amino acids: CASSFPQTTEEKLFF. Written as DNA, the CDR3 is TGTGCCAGCAGCTTTCCCCAGACGACAGAGGAAAAACTGTTTTTT. This chain joins TRBV7-9 and TRBJ1-4; possibly TRBD1 for D (5 bases). CDR3 size: 15 residues. Germline V gene lookup returns CDR1 SEHNR and CDR2 FQNEAQ (reference sequence). Trimming cost V 3 bases and J 8 bases, with 16 bases left between them. Based on the CDR3 plus reference TRBV7-9 and TRBJ1-4, the full variable domain is DTGVSQNPRHKITKRGQNVTFRCDPISEHNRLYWYRQTLGQGPEFLTYFQNEAQLEKSRLLSDRFSAERPKGSFSTLEIQRTEQGDSAMYLCASSFPQTTEEKLFFGSGTQLSVL.

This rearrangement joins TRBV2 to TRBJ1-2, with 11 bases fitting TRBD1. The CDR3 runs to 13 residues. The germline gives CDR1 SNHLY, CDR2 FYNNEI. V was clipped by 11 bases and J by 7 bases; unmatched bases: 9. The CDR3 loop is CAYARDRGSGYTF. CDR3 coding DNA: TGTGCCTATGCCCGGGACAGGGGGAGTGGCTACACCTTC.

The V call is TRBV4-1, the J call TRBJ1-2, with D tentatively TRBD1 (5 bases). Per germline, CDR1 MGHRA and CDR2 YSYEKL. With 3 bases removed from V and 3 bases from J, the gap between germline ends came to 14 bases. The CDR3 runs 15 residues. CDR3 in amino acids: CASSHPPGGDYGYTF. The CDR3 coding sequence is TGCGCCAGCAGCCACCCCCCGGGGGGGGACTATGGCTACACCTTC.

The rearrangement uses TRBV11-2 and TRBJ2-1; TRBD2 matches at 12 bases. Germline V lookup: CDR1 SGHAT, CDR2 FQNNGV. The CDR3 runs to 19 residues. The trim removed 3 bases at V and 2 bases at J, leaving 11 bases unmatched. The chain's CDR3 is CASSFLAGGPVSTYNEQFF. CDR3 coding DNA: TGTGCCAGCAGCTTTCTAGCGGGAGGGCCGGTTAGTACCTACAATGAGCAGTTCTTC.

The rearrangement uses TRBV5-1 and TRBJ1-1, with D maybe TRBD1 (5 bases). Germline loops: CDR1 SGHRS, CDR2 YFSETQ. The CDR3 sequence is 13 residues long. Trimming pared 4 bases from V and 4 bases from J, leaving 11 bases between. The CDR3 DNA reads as TGCGCCAGCAGCCCCGGACACCTCACTGAAGCTTTCTTT. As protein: CASSPGHLTEAFF.

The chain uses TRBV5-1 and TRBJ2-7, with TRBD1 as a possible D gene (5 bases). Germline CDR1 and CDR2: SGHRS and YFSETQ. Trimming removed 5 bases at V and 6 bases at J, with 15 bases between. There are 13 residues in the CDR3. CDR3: CASRPDSLGEQYF. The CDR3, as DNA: TGCGCCAGCAGACCAGACAGCCTGGGCGAGCAGTACTTC.

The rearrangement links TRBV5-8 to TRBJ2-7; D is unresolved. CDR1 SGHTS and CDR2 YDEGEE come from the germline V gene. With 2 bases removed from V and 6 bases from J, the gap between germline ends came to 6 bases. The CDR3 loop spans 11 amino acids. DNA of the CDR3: TGTGCCAGCAGCTTCTTGTTCGAGCAGTACTTC. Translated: CASSFLFEQYF. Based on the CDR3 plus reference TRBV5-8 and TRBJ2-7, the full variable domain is EAGVTQSPTHLIKTRGQQATLRCSPISGHTSVYWYQQALGLGLQFLLWYDEGEERNRGNFPPRFSGRQFPNYSSELNVNALELEDSALYLCASSFLFEQYFGPGTRLTVT.

The CDR3 loop reads CASSQPGQVGREQYF. Here the CDR3 DNA reads TGTGCCAGCAGCCAGCCGGGACAGGTGGGTCGGGAGCAGTACTTC. The chain combines TRBV14 with TRBJ2-7; 8 bases line up with TRBD1. Germline CDR1 is SGHDN and CDR2 is FVKESK. This CDR3 is built from 15 residues. Trimming at V came to 3 bases and at J to 7 bases, leaving 11 bases not matched to a gene.

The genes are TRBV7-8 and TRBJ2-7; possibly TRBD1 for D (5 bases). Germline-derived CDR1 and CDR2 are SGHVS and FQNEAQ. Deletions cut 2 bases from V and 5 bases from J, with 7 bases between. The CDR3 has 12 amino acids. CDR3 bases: TGTGCCAGCAGCTTATACAGGAACGAGCAGTACTTC. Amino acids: CASSLYRNEQYF.